Listed here are 23 T cell receptor beta chains from one sample, sequenced in a study of early T cells in non-severe SARS-CoV-2 infection. MiXCR was run by TCRdb on the 5' RACE reads, yielding one entry per CDR3 protein. This sample has around 98,000 distinct CDR3 sequences; more than 9.5% occur once, and the top ten carry roughly 5%. The sequenced sample was whole blood. The receptors come from an adult who was a healthcare worker with PCR-confirmed SARS-CoV-2 infection or an uninfected control (not recorded which).

The rearrangement links TRBV6-5 to TRBJ2-2, with 8 nucleotides matching TRBD1. The germline V gene encodes CDR1 MNHEY and CDR2 SVGAGI. V shed 7 bases and J 3 bases; nucleotides not matched to a gene: 7. This CDR3 contains 15 residues. CDR3 residues: CASTPTGAYTGELFF. Written as DNA, the CDR3 is TGTGCCAGCACCCCGACAGGGGCATACACCGGGGAGCTGTTTTTT.

This clonotype was seen just once. V and J are TRBV24-1 and TRBJ2-2; D remains ambiguous. Trimming stripped 4 bases from V and 8 bases from J, with 16 bases between. Per germline, CDR1 KGHDR and CDR2 SFDVKD. This CDR3 spans 15 amino acids. The CDR3 loop is CATSDLPLSGGELFF. DNA for the CDR3: TGTGCCACCAGTGACCTTCCTCTCTCTGGGGGGGAGCTGTTTTTT.

This clonotype was counted between two and nine times. The rearrangement joins TRBV19 to TRBJ1-2, with 8 bases aligning to TRBD1. The CDR3 extends over 13 amino acids. Losses at the gene ends were 6 bases for V and 8 bases for J; bases not matched to a gene: 8. CDR1 and CDR2 from the germline V gene are LNHDA and SQIVND (reference sequence). In DNA, the CDR3 is TGTGCCAGTAGAGGTACAGGGGGACGGGGCTACACCTTC. Translated, it gives CASRGTGGRGYTF.

The chain recombines TRBV12-3 or TRBV12-4 with TRBJ2-6; TRBD1 is a possible D gene (6 bases). The CDR3 covers 14 residues. V was trimmed by 6 bases and J by 2 bases, leaving 8 bases between them. DNA for the CDR3: TGTGCCAGCAGGAACAGGGCTGGGGCCAACGTCCTGACTTTC. It is translated as CASRNRAGANVLTF.

The table lists this clonotype with a few counts. The rearrangement joins TRBV7-6 to TRBJ1-1, with D maybe TRBD1 (6 bases). Germline V gene lookup returns CDR1 SGHVS and CDR2 FNYEAQ. This CDR3 spans 15 amino acids. The ends were cut back, 1 base at V and 4 bases at J, with 13 bases in the middle. The CDR3 here is CASSLVATRGTEAFF. CDR3 coding DNA: TGTGCCAGCAGCTTAGTGGCTACCAGGGGCACTGAAGCTTTCTTT.

The sample holds many counts of this clonotype. The J gene is TRBJ2-5, the V gene TRBV18; TRBD1 agrees at 10 bases. With V trimmed by 4 bases and J by 2 bases, 10 bases remained unmatched. Germline V lookup: CDR1 KGHSH, CDR2 LQKENI. The CDR3 covers 17 residues. The CDR3 DNA is TGTGCCAGCTCACTGCGACAGGGGGCTCAGGAGCAAGAGACCCAGTACTTC. It is translated as CASSLRQGAQEQETQYF. The complete variable domain, with remaining parts taken from reference TRBV18 and TRBJ2-5, reads NAGVMQNPRHLVRRRGQEARLRCSPMKGHSHVYWYRQLPEEGLKFMVYLQKENIIDESGMPKERFSAEFPKEGPSILRIQQVVRGDSAAYFCASSLRQGAQEQETQYFGPGTRLLVL.

This clonotype was recorded many times. The chain links TRBV19 to TRBJ1-1; 7 bases align to TRBD1. Trimming removed 11 bases from V and 4 bases from J; junction bases left unmatched: 10. Germline V lookup: CDR1 LNHDA, CDR2 SQIVND (reference sequence). CDR3 length: 13 residues. CDR3 sequence reads: CASKTRGGTEAFF. CDR3 DNA sequence: TGTGCCTCCAAGACCAGGGGGGGCACTGAAGCTTTCTTT.

This clonotype was seen repeatedly, ten times or more. The chain has TRBV24-1 and TRBJ2-3; possible D gene TRBD1, 6 bases. The CDR3 consists of 14 residues. The germline V and J ends were trimmed by 6 bases and 4 bases, with 13 bases remaining between them. The germline CDR1 and CDR2 sequences are KGHDR and SFDVKD. CDR3 sequence reads: CATSTGQSPDTQYF. The CDR3 DNA reads TGTGCCACCAGTACTGGACAGTCCCCAGATACGCAGTATTTT.

V and J are TRBV6-1 and TRBJ1-5; D gene ambiguous. CDR3 size: 15 residues. CDR1 is MNHNS, CDR2 SASEGT, per germline. Trimming pared 8 bases from V and 7 bases from J, leaving 21 bases between. The CDR3 region has the DNA TGTGCCAGCTCTCCCTATGCAGGTATGGACCAGCCCCAGCATTTT. This gives the protein CASSPYAGMDQPQHF.

Many counts were recorded for this clonotype. The CDR3 protein is CASKVTGTTYEQYF. In DNA, the CDR3 is TGTGCCAGCAAAGTGACAGGAACGACCTACGAGCAGTACTTC. The chain joins TRBV2 to TRBJ2-7, with a tentative D call TRBD1 (6 bases). This CDR3 contains 14 residues. Per the germline V gene, CDR1 is SNHLY and CDR2 is FYNNEI. The ends were cut back, 7 bases at V and 2 bases at J, with 15 bases in the middle.

J is TRBJ2-2 and V is TRBV5-1, with 15 bases aligning to TRBD2. Per germline, CDR1 SGHRS and CDR2 YFSETQ. J was trimmed by 0 bases and V by 3 bases; bases with no gene match: 3. The CDR3 extends over 18 amino acids. Here the CDR3 reads CASSSGLAGGTNTGELFF. The CDR3 DNA reads TGCGCCAGCAGCTCCGGACTAGCGGGAGGGACGAACACCGGGGAGCTGTTTTTT.

Only a few counts were recorded for this clonotype. J is TRBJ2-1 and V is TRBV5-1; 11 bases fit TRBD2. Per germline, CDR1 SGHRS and CDR2 YFSETQ. V was clipped by 2 bases and J by 5 bases; unmatched bases: 3. There are 15 residues in the CDR3. CDR3 residues: CASSFLAGGHNEQFF. CDR3 nucleotides: TGCGCCAGCAGCTTCTTAGCGGGAGGGCACAATGAGCAGTTCTTC.

This clonotype occurred a few times. The V and J genes are TRBV5-4 and TRBJ2-7; D is perhaps TRBD1 (6 bases). The CDR3 length is 15 residues. With 0 bases removed from V and 1 base from J, the gap between germline ends came to 11 bases. CDR1 is SGHNT and CDR2 is YYREEE in the germline V gene (reference sequence). The CDR3 DNA sequence: TGTGCCAGCAGCTTGGGCCCCGGACAGTCCTACGAGCAGTACTTC. Protein product: CASSLGPGQSYEQYF. The variable domain in full, completed from reference TRBV5-4 and TRBJ2-7, reads ETGVTQSPTHLIKTRGQQVTLRCSSQSGHNTVSWYQQALGQGPQFIFQYYREEENGRGNFPPRFSGLQFPNYSSELNVNALELDDSALYLCASSLGPGQSYEQYFGPGTRLTVT.

This clonotype came up many times. The chain is built from TRBV7-6 and TRBJ1-1, with D possibly TRBD1 on 5 matching bases. V lost 6 bases, J lost 7 bases, and 15 bases lay in between. Looked up from germline, CDR1 is SGHVS and CDR2 is FNYEAQ. The CDR3 is 13 amino acids. CDR3 bases: TGTGCCAGCAGGGCCCGGGACCGAAATGAAGCTTTCTTT. Protein sequence: CASRARDRNEAFF.

This clonotype was observed at least ten times. This chain joins TRBV6-6 and TRBJ1-1; 9 positions agree with TRBD1. The CDR3 covers 13 residues. The V segment lost 6 bases and the J segment 4 bases; nucleotides outside the gene matches: 3. Germline CDR1 reads MNHNY; CDR2 reads SVGAGI (reference sequence). The CDR3 bases are TGTGCCAGCAGCCTGACAGGGGGCACTGAAGCTTTCTTT. Encoded protein: CASSLTGGTEAFF.

In its sample, this clonotype was seen a few times. The CDR3 here is CASSLMDRALNTEAFF. The CDR3 DNA is TGTGCCAGCAGTTTGATGGACAGGGCCCTGAACACTGAAGCTTTCTTT. The chain links TRBV28 to TRBJ1-1; 8 nucleotides line up with TRBD1. This CDR3 is built from 16 residues. Germline V gives CDR1 MDHEN, CDR2 SYDVKM. The ends lost 3 bases at V and 0 bases at J; junction bases unmatched: 6.

This clonotype was recorded at least ten times. This sequence joins TRBV20-1 and TRBJ1-1; D remains ambiguous. The CDR3 contains 11 residues. Trimming pared 0 bases from V and 7 bases from J, leaving 6 bases between. CDR1 DFQATT and CDR2 SNEGSKA come from the germline V gene (reference sequence). CDR3 DNA: TGCAGTGCTAGAGATATCCATGAAGCTTTCTTT. This encodes CSARDIHEAFF.

This clonotype was detected ten times or more. The chain joins TRBV3-1 to TRBJ2-1, with D possibly being TRBD1 or TRBD2 (5 bases each). The ends were cut back, 6 bases at V and 0 bases at J, with 12 bases in the middle. CDR3 length equals 15 residues. Germline CDR1 reads LGHDT; CDR2 reads YNNKEL (reference sequence). CDR3 bases: TGTGCCAGCAGTCGGGACGGCAGCTCCTACAATGAGCAGTTCTTC. Protein sequence: CASSRDGSSYNEQFF.

There are a few counts of this clonotype. This chain links TRBV11-1 with TRBJ1-1; no clear D gene. CDR3 size: 13 residues. V gave up 4 bases and J gave up 14 bases, with 20 bases separating them. Per the germline V gene, CDR1 is SGHAT and CDR2 is FQDESV (reference sequence). The CDR3 loop is CASSSSSSPRDFF. DNA of the CDR3: TGTGCCAGCAGCTCCTCTAGTTCTCCCCGAGACTTCTTT.

This chain links TRBV2 with TRBJ1-2; 8 nucleotides line up with TRBD1. J lost 4 bases, V lost 1 base, and 5 bases had no gene match. The CDR3 is made up of 15 amino acids. The germline gives CDR1 SNHLY, CDR2 FYNNEI. The CDR3 DNA sequence: TGTGCCAGCAGTGAAGATGGACAGGGCCCCTATGGCTACACCTTC. Translation: CASSEDGQGPYGYTF. Using reference TRBV2 and TRBJ1-2 for the parts outside the CDR3, the full variable domain is EPEVTQTPSHQVTQMGQEVILRCVPISNHLYFYWYRQILGQKVEFLVSFYNNEISEKSEIFDDQFSVERPDGSNFTLKIRSTKLEDSAMYFCASSEDGQGPYGYTFGSGTRLTVV.

The V gene is TRBV20-1, the J gene TRBJ1-5; TRBD1 matches at 8 bases. Germline-derived CDR1 and CDR2 are DFQATT and SNEGSKA (reference sequence). CDR3 length: 14 residues. J was trimmed by 2 bases and V by 6 bases; bases with no gene match: 6. CDR3 protein: CSARTGFRNQPQHF. CDR3 in DNA: TGCAGTGCCCGGACAGGGTTTCGCAATCAGCCCCAGCATTTT.

A note on this clonotype: This is likely a read error, given that the CDR3 carries no conserved phenylalanine or tryptophan at its end. The chain links TRBV6-5 to TRBJ1-1; TRBD1 is a possible D gene (5 bases). Germline lookup yields CDR1 MNHEY and CDR2 SVGAGI. The CDR3 runs 13 residues. Trimming took off 6 bases at V and 6 bases at J, with 14 bases between the two ends. The CDR3, as DNA: TGTGCCAGCAGCCATCTGGGGCCGGCTGAAGCTTTCCTT. As protein: CASSHLGPAEAFL.

In this sample, this clonotype turned up many times. The chain recombines TRBV3-1 with TRBJ2-7, with TRBD1 as a possible D gene (5 bases). V was clipped by 1 base and J by 5 bases, with 15 bases between them. The CDR3 covers 15 residues. Per germline, CDR1 LGHDT and CDR2 YNNKEL (reference sequence). The CDR3 region has the DNA TGTGCCAGCAGCCAAGGGGTCGACAGTCCTAACGAGCAGTACTTC. Protein: CASSQGVDSPNEQYF.